Ten or more counts support the clone carrying this TCR beta chain. This CDR3 has 17 amino acids. The ends were cut back, 4 bases at V and 2 bases at J, with 20 bases in the middle. Germline lookup yields CDR1 SGDLS and CDR2 YYNGEE. The sample belongs to a study of molecular identifiers for immune sequencing clone quantification. Overall study: In the replicates, RNA derived from 20,000 or 100,000 naive CD8 cells was divided into five parts, and four were sequenced.

Naive CD8 library inputs spanned roughly 18,000 to 1,100,000 sorted cells and 10%, 30% or 50% RNA. Bulk TCR libraries used previously described methods and listed TCR primers. Via MiXCR, TCRdb re-called the PCR reads, giving one row per CDR3 protein. The profile shows 490,000 or so distinct CDR3 sequences, around a fifth of them singletons. The chain combines TRBV9 with TRBJ2-3; D is perhaps TRBD1 or TRBD2 (5 bases each). Sequencing input: naive CD8+ T cells from blood, with Jurkat cell RNA spiked in. The subset denotes: FACS-sorted CD8+CD4-CCR7+CD45RA+ naive T cells. This TCR came from a human donor in good health. Some libraries in this study had Jurkat cell RNA spiked in. The CDR3 protein is CASSPSGTLHPTDTQYF. In DNA form, the CDR3 reads TGTGCCAGCAGCCCATCCGGGACCCTCCATCCCACAGATACGCAGTATTTT.